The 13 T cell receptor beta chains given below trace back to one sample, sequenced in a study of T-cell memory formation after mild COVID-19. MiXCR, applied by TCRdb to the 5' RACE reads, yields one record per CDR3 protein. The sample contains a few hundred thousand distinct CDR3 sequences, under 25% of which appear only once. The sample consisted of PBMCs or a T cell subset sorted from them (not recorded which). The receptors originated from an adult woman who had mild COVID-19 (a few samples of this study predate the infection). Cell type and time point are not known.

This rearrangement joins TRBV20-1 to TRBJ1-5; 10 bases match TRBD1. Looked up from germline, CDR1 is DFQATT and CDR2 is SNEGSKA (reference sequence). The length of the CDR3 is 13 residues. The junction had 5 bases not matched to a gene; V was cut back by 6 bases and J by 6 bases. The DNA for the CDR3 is TGCAGTGCCCCTGGACAGGGGGGTCAGCCCCAGCATTTT. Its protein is CSAPGQGGQPQHF.

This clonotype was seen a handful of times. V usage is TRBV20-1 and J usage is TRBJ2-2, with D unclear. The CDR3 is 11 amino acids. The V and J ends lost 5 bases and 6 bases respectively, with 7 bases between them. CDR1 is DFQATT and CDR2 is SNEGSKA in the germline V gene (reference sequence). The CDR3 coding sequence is TGCAGTGCTTACGTTTCCGGGGAGCTGTTTTTT. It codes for CSAYVSGELFF.

CDR3 protein: CASSRYHEQYF. In DNA, the CDR3 is TGTGCCAGCAGTCGTTATCACGAGCAGTACTTC. This chain connects TRBV6-2 or TRBV6-3 to TRBJ2-7; D gene uncertain. Germline V CDR1 and CDR2: MNHEY, SVGEGT. The CDR3 has 11 amino acids. The V end was cut by 5 bases, the J end by 5 bases, with 7 bases between.

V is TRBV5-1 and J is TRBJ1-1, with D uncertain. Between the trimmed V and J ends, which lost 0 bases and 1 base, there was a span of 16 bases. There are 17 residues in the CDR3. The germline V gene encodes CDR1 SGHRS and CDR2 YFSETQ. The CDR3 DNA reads TGCGCCAGCAGCTTGGAACAGCTAGATTGGGGGAACACTGAAGCTTTCTTT. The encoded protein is CASSLEQLDWGNTEAFF. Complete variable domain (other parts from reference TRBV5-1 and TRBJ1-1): KAGVTQTPRYLIKTRGQQVTLSCSPISGHRSVSWYQQTPGQGLQFLFEYFSETQRNKGNFPGRFSGRQFSNSRSEMNVSTLELGDSALYLCASSLEQLDWGNTEAFFGQGTRLTVV.

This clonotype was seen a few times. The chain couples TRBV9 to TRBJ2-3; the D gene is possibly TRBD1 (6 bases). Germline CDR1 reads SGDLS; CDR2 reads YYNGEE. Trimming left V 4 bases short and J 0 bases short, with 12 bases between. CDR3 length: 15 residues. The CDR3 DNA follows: TGTGCCAGCAGCCAATGGACAGTTAGCACAGATACGCAGTATTTT. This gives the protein CASSQWTVSTDTQYF. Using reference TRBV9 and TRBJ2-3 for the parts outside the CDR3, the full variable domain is DSGVTQTPKHLITATGQRVTLRCSPRSGDLSVYWYQQSLDQGLQFLIQYYNGEERAKGNILERFSAQQFPDLHSELNLSSLELGDSALYFCASSQWTVSTDTQYFGPGTRLTVL.

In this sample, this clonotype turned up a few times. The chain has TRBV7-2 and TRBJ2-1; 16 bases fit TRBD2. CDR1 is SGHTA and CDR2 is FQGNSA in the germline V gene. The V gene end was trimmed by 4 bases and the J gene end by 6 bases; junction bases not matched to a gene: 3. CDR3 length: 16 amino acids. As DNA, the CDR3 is TGTGCCAGCAGCTCTGGGACTAGCGGGAGGGCCAATGAGCAGTTCTTC. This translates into CASSSGTSGRANEQFF.

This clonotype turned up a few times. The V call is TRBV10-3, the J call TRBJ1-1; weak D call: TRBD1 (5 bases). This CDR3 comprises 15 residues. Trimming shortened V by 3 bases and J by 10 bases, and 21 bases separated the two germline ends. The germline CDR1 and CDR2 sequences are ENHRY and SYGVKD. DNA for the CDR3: TGTGCCATCAGTGACCTTGGGGCAGATCAGTTAACAGCTTTCTTT. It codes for CAISDLGADQLTAFF.

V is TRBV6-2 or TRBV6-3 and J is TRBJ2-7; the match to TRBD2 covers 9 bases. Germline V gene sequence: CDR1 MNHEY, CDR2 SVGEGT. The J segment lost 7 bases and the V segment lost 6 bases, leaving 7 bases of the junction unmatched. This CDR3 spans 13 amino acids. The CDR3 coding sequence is TGTGCCAGCAGGTGGACTAGCGTGGGAGAGCAGTACTTC. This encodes CASRWTSVGEQYF.

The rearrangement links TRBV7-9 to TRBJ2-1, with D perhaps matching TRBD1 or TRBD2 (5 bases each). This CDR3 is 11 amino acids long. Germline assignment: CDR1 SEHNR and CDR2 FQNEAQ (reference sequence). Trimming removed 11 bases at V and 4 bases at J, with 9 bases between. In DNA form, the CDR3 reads TGTGCCCGGGGCCAATACAATGAGCAGTTCTTC. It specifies CARGQYNEQFF.

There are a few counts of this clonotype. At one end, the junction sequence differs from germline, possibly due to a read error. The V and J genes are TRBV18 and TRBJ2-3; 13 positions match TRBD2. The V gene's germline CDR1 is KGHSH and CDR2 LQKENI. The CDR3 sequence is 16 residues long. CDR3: CASSPRTSGSTDTQCF. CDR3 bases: TGTGCCAGCTCACCCCGGACTAGCGGGAGTACAGATACGCAGTGTTTT.

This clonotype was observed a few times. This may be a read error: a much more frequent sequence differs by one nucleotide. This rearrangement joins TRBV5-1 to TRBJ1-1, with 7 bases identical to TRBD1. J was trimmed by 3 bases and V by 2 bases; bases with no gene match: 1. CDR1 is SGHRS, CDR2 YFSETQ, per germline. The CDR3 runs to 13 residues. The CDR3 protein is CASSLQGHTEAFF. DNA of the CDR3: TGCGCCAGCAGCTTACAGGGGCACACTGAAGCTTTCTTT.

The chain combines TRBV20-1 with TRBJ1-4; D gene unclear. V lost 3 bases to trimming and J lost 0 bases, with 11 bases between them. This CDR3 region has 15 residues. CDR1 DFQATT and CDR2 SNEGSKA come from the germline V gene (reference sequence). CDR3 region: CSASRGTATNEKLFF. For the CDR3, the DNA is TGCAGTGCTAGTAGAGGAACCGCAACTAATGAAAAACTGTTTTTT.

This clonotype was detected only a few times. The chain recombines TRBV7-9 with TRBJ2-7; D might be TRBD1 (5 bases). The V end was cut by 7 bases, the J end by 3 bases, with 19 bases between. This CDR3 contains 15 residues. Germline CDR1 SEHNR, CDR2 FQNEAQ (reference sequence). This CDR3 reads CASTPARQSFYEQYF. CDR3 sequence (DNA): TGTGCCAGCACCCCAGCCCGACAGTCCTTCTACGAGCAGTACTTC.